The rows below give T cell receptor beta chains drawn from one sample of a study of cytomegalovirus exposure and HLA in healthy donors. The table came from immunoSEQ multiplex PCR; TCRdb's copy has only in-frame clones and leaves some out. The table shows around 300,000 clones, with approximately 86% occurring only once. What was sequenced was PBMCs. The receptors derive from a woman in her twenties or thirties in good health and CMV-seropositive. The CDR3 runs from the conserved cysteine through the conserved F or W. The D gene is left open where the match is weak. Where a row states a size, it is once, few, many or the class of an expanded clone; other rows omit it.

v_call,j_call,d_call,clone_size,cdr3_aa,cdr3_nt
TRBV9,TRBJ2-6,NA,NA,CASSVGVGGAGANVLTF,TGTGCCAGCAGCGTAGGTGTCGGGGGCGCTGGGGCCAACGTCCTGACTTTC
TRBV5-1,TRBJ1-2,NA,NA,CASSLEIPGTGYTF,TGCGCCAGCAGCTTGGAGATCCCAGGGACCGGCTACACCTTC
TRBV4-1,TRBJ2-5,TRBD2,NA,CASSQDGLAGDQETQYF,TGCGCCAGCAGCCAAGATGGGCTAGCGGGGGACCAAGAGACCCAGTACTTC
TRBV28,TRBJ1-2,TRBD1,NA,CASTPKDRRMYGYTF,TGTGCCAGCACCCCTAAGGACAGGAGGATGTATGGCTACACCTTC
TRBV29-1,TRBJ2-7,TRBD2,NA,CSVGEGGLPYEQYF,TGCAGCGTGGGGGAGGGAGGGCTCCCCTACGAGCAGTACTTC
TRBV19,TRBJ1-2,NA,NA,CASSTQINYGYTF,TGTGCCAGTAGCACACAGATTAACTATGGCTACACCTTC
TRBV4-3,TRBJ1-2,NA,NA,CASSQDLQGEANYGYTF,TGCGCCAGCAGCCAAGATCTTCAGGGAGAAGCTAACTATGGCTACACCTTC
TRBV27,TRBJ1-1,TRBD1,NA,CASMAGQGHEAFF,TGTGCCAGCATGGCGGGACAGGGTCATGAAGCTTTCTTT
TRBV18,TRBJ1-2,NA,NA,CASSPDSSLGYTF,TGTGCCAGCTCACCTGACAGTTCTTTAGGCTACACCTTC
TRBV28,TRBJ1-5,NA,few,CASSGTGNQPQHF,TGTGCCAGCAGTGGCACGGGCAATCAGCCCCAGCATTTT
TRBV2,TRBJ1-5,NA,NA,CASSGFRNIANQPQHF,TGTGCCAGCAGTGGATTTAGGAACATTGCTAATCAGCCCCAGCATTTT
TRBV7-2,TRBJ1-5,NA,NA,CASRSDYSNQPQHF,TGTGCCAGCAGATCGGATTATAGCAATCAGCCCCAGCATTTT
TRBV2,TRBJ1-1,TRBD1,few,CASSRQGNTEAFF,TGTGCCAGCAGTCGACAGGGGAACACTGAAGCTTTCTTT
TRBV7-3,TRBJ2-1,NA,NA,CASSSDPVNEQFF,TGTGCCAGCAGCTCGGACCCGGTCAATGAGCAGTTCTTC
TRBV7-9,TRBJ2-7,NA,few,CASSRGNLGEQYF,TGTGCCAGCAGCCGAGGGAATTTGGGGGAGCAGTACTTC
TRBV10-3,TRBJ2-7,TRBD1,NA,CAISEGQALYEQYF,TGTGCCATCAGTGAGGGACAGGCTCTCTACGAGCAGTACTTC
TRBV30,TRBJ1-6,NA,NA,CASLTGPRNSPLHF,TGTGCCAGTTTGACGGGACCCCGGAATTCACCCCTCCACTTT
TRBV28,TRBJ2-1,NA,NA,CASSSANEQFF,TGTGCCAGCAGCTCAGCCAATGAGCAGTTCTTC
TRBV19,TRBJ2-1,NA,NA,CASSRPSGGTYNEQFF,TGTGCCAGTAGTCGCCCCTCGGGCGGGACCTACAATGAGCAGTTCTTC
TRBV27,TRBJ2-7,NA,NA,CASSLSQGSPYEQYF,TGTGCCAGCAGTTTATCACAGGGATCCCCTTACGAGCAGTACTTC
TRBV27,TRBJ2-7,NA,NA,CASSSPHGHFYEQYF,TGTGCCAGCAGTTCCCCCCACGGACACTTCTACGAGCAGTACTTC
TRBV4-3,TRBJ2-2,TRBD2,NA,CASSQDWSGRTYGELFF,TGCGCCAGCAGCCAAGACTGGAGCGGGAGAACCTACGGGGAGCTGTTTTTT
TRBV5-6,TRBJ2-3,TRBD2,NA,CASSLLAGGTDTQYF,TGTGCCAGCAGCTTACTAGCGGGAGGCACAGATACGCAGTATTTT
TRBV30,TRBJ2-5,TRBD2,NA,CAWSPGGSETQYF,TGTGCCTGGTCTCCGGGGGGGAGCGAGACCCAGTACTTC
TRBV7-6,TRBJ2-7,TRBD2,once,CASSLALTSDSYEQYF,TGTGCCAGCAGCTTAGCGCTGACTAGCGACTCCTACGAGCAGTACTTC
TRBV11-3,TRBJ2-5,NA,NA,CASSLGQGKFETQYF,TGTGCCAGCAGCTTGGGGCAGGGAAAATTTGAGACCCAGTACTTC
TRBV9,TRBJ2-2,TRBD1,NA,CASSSPGQGAGVDTGELFF,TGTGCCAGCAGCTCGCCGGGACAGGGGGCCGGTGTGGACACCGGGGAGCTGTTTTTT
TRBV28,TRBJ2-1,NA,NA,CASSSPVVAVNNEQFF,TGTGCCAGCAGTTCTCCGGTGGTAGCCGTAAACAATGAGCAGTTCTTC
TRBV19,TRBJ2-7,TRBD2,once,CASSARTSGSYEQYF,TGTGCCAGTAGTGCAAGGACTAGCGGCTCCTACGAGCAGTACTTC
TRBV7-3,TRBJ2-3,TRBD1,NA,CASSLGRGQVDTQYF,TGTGCCAGCAGCTTAGGCAGGGGGCAGGTAGATACGCAGTATTTT
TRBV28,TRBJ1-5,NA,NA,CASSLWDNNQPQHF,TGTGCCAGCAGTTTGTGGGACAACAATCAGCCCCAGCATTTT
TRBV5-1,TRBJ1-3,NA,NA,CASSNLGAAASGNTIYF,TGCGCCAGCAGCAATCTTGGGGCAGCCGCCTCTGGAAACACCATATATTTT
TRBV7-2,TRBJ2-1,TRBD2,NA,CASSRTSYNEQFF,TGTGCCAGCAGCCGGACTAGCTACAATGAGCAGTTCTTC
TRBV19,TRBJ1-5,NA,once,CASSLARGKVQPQHF,TGTGCCAGTAGCCTCGCACGGGGGAAGGTTCAGCCCCAGCATTTT
TRBV28,TRBJ2-7,TRBD1,NA,CASSPRTGRGQYF,TGTGCCAGCAGTCCTAGGACAGGGAGAGGGCAGTACTTC
TRBV19,TRBJ2-1,NA,few,CATERVPYNEQFF,TGTGCCACCGAGCGGGTTCCTTACAATGAGCAGTTCTTC
TRBV19,TRBJ2-7,NA,NA,CASSAGGGGWQYF,TGTGCCAGTAGTGCAGGGGGGGGTGGCTGGCAGTACTTC
TRBV2,TRBJ2-5,NA,NA,CASSHERGPDQYF,TGTGCCAGCAGTCATGAACGGGGGCCCGACCAGTACTTC
TRBV15,TRBJ2-3,NA,NA,CATSRALAADTQYF,TGTGCCACCAGCAGAGCACTTGCGGCGGATACGCAGTATTTT
TRBV30,TRBJ1-5,NA,NA,CAWRGRGANQPQHF,TGTGCCTGGAGGGGCCGGGGAGCCAATCAGCCCCAGCATTTT
TRBV2,TRBJ2-3,TRBD2,NA,CASTGGRGDTQYF,TGTGCCAGCACGGGGGGGCGCGGAGATACGCAGTATTTT
TRBV5-6,TRBJ2-7,NA,NA,CASSLRRLLSYEQYF,TGTGCCAGCAGCCTTCGACGGTTGCTCTCCTACGAGCAGTACTTC
TRBV5-4,TRBJ2-2,TRBD1,NA,CASSLGRGHTGELFF,TGTGCCAGCAGCTTGGGCAGGGGGCACACCGGGGAGCTGTTTTTT
TRBV7-2,TRBJ2-7,TRBD2,NA,CASSLGSSGLDYEQYF,TGTGCCAGCAGCTTAGGGTCTAGCGGGTTAGACTACGAGCAGTACTTC
TRBV18,TRBJ1-5,NA,NA,CASSPRQTANQPQHF,TGTGCCAGCTCACCCCGCCAGACAGCCAATCAGCCCCAGCATTTT
TRBV19,TRBJ2-2,NA,NA,CATQGTTGELFF,TGTGCCACCCAGGGGACCACCGGGGAGCTGTTTTTT
TRBV5-6,TRBJ2-7,TRBD1,NA,CASSLDRGWNYEQYF,TGTGCCAGCAGCCTTGACAGGGGTTGGAACTACGAGCAGTACTTC
TRBV5-6,TRBJ2-1,TRBD1,NA,CASSRWTGRQFF,TGTGCCAGCAGCCGTTGGACAGGGAGACAGTTCTTC
TRBV27,TRBJ2-2,NA,NA,CASSLWSGLALTGELFF,TGTGCCAGCAGTTTGTGGTCTGGACTTGCCCTCACCGGGGAGCTGTTTTTT
TRBV30,TRBJ1-5,NA,NA,CAWSPGQGKQPQHF,TGTGCCTGGAGTCCGGGCCAGGGTAAACAGCCCCAGCATTTT